Shown below are 24 T cell receptor beta chains from a single sample sequenced in a study of follicular helper T cells after annual influenza vaccination. Some clones are missing from TCRdb's copy, which holds only in-frame ones; the method was immunoSEQ multiplex PCR. The sample holds approximately 7,400 clones, approximately 83% seen once. This sample's time point: 2015-2016 season, 7 days after influenza vaccination. Sequencing was performed on CXCR5+ CD38- circulating T follicular helper cells from blood, taken 7 days after influenza vaccination. Subset of the sample: circulating Tfh, non-naive CD4+CXCR5+PD-1+ (ICOS+CD38+ or ICOS-CD38-). These receptors all come from an adult who received the influenza vaccine.

The chain recombines TRBV11-2 with TRBJ1-2, with D tentatively TRBD1 (6 bases). CDR3 size: 14 residues. The germline V gene has CDR1 SGHAT and CDR2 FQNNGV. Trimming took off 1 base at V and 4 bases at J, with 10 bases between the two ends. The CDR3 nucleotides read TGTGCCAGCAGCTTAGGTTTACAGGGCTATGGCTACACCTTC. Translating gives CASSLGLQGYGYTF.

The chain has TRBV6-5 and TRBJ2-5; D not resolved. CDR3 length: 14 amino acids. CDR1 is MNHEY, CDR2 SVGAGI, per germline. Trimming took 2 bases from V and 1 from J, leaving 8 bases between them. DNA of the CDR3: TGTGCCAGCAGTTACAGCCAGATCCAAGAGACCCAGTACTTC. This translates into CASSYSQIQETQYF.

The rearrangement joins TRBV10-3 to TRBJ1-2; D perhaps matches TRBD1 (5 bases). The CDR3 runs to 14 residues. The germline V gene has CDR1 ENHRY and CDR2 SYGVKD. Trimming pared 5 bases from V and 0 bases from J, leaving 10 bases between. CDR3 DNA sequence: TGTGCCATCAGTTTGGGGCCAGCTAACTATGGCTACACCTTC. Protein product: CAISLGPANYGYTF.

The CDR3 loop is CASSPPGQGRTEAFF. CDR3 coding DNA: TGTGCCAGCAGCCCCCCCGGACAGGGGAGAACTGAAGCTTTCTTT. This sequence joins TRBV6-5 and TRBJ1-1; TRBD1 matches at 9 bases. Germline V lookup: CDR1 MNHEY, CDR2 SVGAGI. The CDR3 length is 15 residues. Losses at the gene ends were 6 bases for V and 5 bases for J; bases not matched to a gene: 10.

The J gene is TRBJ1-1, the V gene TRBV19; the match to TRBD1 covers 11 bases. Germline V gene lookup returns CDR1 LNHDA and CDR2 SQIVND (reference sequence). The V segment lost 6 bases and the J segment 3 bases; nucleotides outside the gene matches: 9. The CDR3 spans 16 residues. CDR3 nucleotides: TGTGCCAGTAGGATGAGGACAGGGGGCGCGGACACTGAAGCTTTCTTT. Its protein product is CASRMRTGGADTEAFF.

The V gene is TRBV28, the J gene TRBJ2-7; 9 positions match TRBD1. Germline V lookup: CDR1 MDHEN, CDR2 SYDVKM. V was pared by 6 bases and J by 4 bases, with 10 bases of the junction left unmatched. The CDR3 is 15 residues long. In DNA, the CDR3 is TGTGCCAGCAGCTTAACAGGGGGCCTTGTTTACGAGCAGTACTTC. It specifies CASSLTGGLVYEQYF. The full variable domain, completed using reference TRBV28 and TRBJ2-7, is DVKVTQSSRYLVKRTGEKVFLECVQDMDHENMFWYRQDPGLGLRLIYFSYDVKMKEKGDIPEGYSVSREKKERFSLILESASTNQTSMYLCASSLTGGLVYEQYFGPGTRLTVT.

The count of this clone is one. The J gene is TRBJ1-5, the V gene TRBV2; TRBD1 might be the D (6 bases). V shed 7 bases and J shed 1 base, with 14 bases lying between them. The germline gives CDR1 SNHLY, CDR2 FYNNEI. The CDR3 spans 15 residues. The CDR3 loop is CASKGGGWSNQPQHF. CDR3 DNA sequence: TGTGCCAGCAAAGGAGGGGGTTGGAGCAATCAGCCCCAGCATTTT.

This rearrangement joins TRBV6-5 to TRBJ2-7; possible D gene TRBD1, 6 bases. Germline V CDR1 and CDR2: MNHEY, SVGAGI. V was clipped by 7 bases and J by 6 bases, with 19 bases between them. The CDR3 length is 14 residues. The CDR3 sequence is CASTRNREGGEQYF. CDR3 coding DNA: TGTGCCAGCACCCGGAACAGGGAAGGGGGCGAGCAGTACTTC.

This sequence joins TRBV15 and TRBJ1-2; tentatively, D is TRBD1 (6 bases). The CDR3 loop spans 13 amino acids. CDR1 LNHNV and CDR2 YYDKDF come from the germline V gene (reference sequence). Trimming cost V 3 bases and J 8 bases, with 13 bases left between them. CDR3 sequence: CATSSTRGGGYTF. The CDR3 nucleotides read TGTGCCACCAGCAGTACAAGGGGGGGCGGCTACACCTTC.

The V and J genes are TRBV7-2 and TRBJ1-1; D is undetermined. Germline CDR1 SGHTA, CDR2 FQGNSA. The CDR3 is 14 amino acids. V was shortened by 3 bases and J by 1 base, with 9 bases between the two germline ends. CDR3 sequence (DNA): TGTGCCAGCAGCTTTTATCAGAAGAACACTGAAGCTTTCTTT. Protein: CASSFYQKNTEAFF.

The chain employs TRBV15 and TRBJ2-7; 9 nucleotides line up with TRBD1. CDR3 length: 18 amino acids. The germline V gene encodes CDR1 LNHNV and CDR2 YYDKDF (reference sequence). V gave up 0 bases and J gave up 2 bases; unmatched junction bases: 11. The CDR3 nucleotides are TGTGCCACCAGCAGAGATTTAAATCCGGGACAGGGACCCTACGAGCAGTACTTC. This sequence encodes CATSRDLNPGQGPYEQYF. Variable domain in full (rest from reference TRBV15 and TRBJ2-7): DAMVIQNPRYQVTQFGKPVTLSCSQTLNHNVMYWYQQKSSQAPKLLFHYYDKDFNNEADTPDNFQSRRPNTSFCFLDIRSPGLGDTAMYLCATSRDLNPGQGPYEQYFGPGTRLTVT.

The chain links TRBV27 to TRBJ2-2; a weak D match, TRBD1 (5 bases). This CDR3 has 15 amino acids. The germline V gene has CDR1 MNHEY and CDR2 SMNVEV (reference sequence). Trimming stripped 2 bases from V and 7 bases from J, with 14 bases between. CDR3 region: CASSLKQARFGELFF. The CDR3 region has the DNA TGTGCCAGCAGTTTAAAACAGGCCAGATTCGGGGAGCTGTTTTTT.

This clone was detected once. The chain carries TRBV2 and TRBJ2-5, with 7 bases that match TRBD2. Trimming at V came to 5 bases and at J to 7 bases, leaving 4 bases not matched to a gene. The CDR3 totals 12 residues. In germline, CDR1 is SNHLY, CDR2 FYNNEI. The DNA of the CDR3 is TGTGCCAGCAGTCGGACTAGTCCGACCCAGTACTTC. Translating gives CASSRTSPTQYF.

The J gene is TRBJ2-7, the V gene TRBV18, with D maybe TRBD2 (5 bases). This CDR3 comprises 11 residues. The V gene's germline CDR1 is KGHSH and CDR2 LQKENI. V gave up 4 bases and J gave up 4 bases, with 5 bases separating them. As DNA, the CDR3 is TGTGCCAGCTCACGCGGGTACGAGCAGTACTTC. This sequence encodes CASSRGYEQYF. Combining the CDR3 with reference TRBV18 and TRBJ2-7 gives the whole variable domain NAGVMQNPRHLVRRRGQEARLRCSPMKGHSHVYWYRQLPEEGLKFMVYLQKENIIDESGMPKERFSAEFPKEGPSILRIQQVVRGDSAAYFCASSRGYEQYFGPGTRLTVT.

The chain joins TRBV5-1 to TRBJ1-4; 8 bases fit TRBD1. Losses at the gene ends were 3 bases for V and 7 bases for J; bases not matched to a gene: 5. Germline V gene lookup returns CDR1 SGHRS and CDR2 YFSETQ. The CDR3 sequence is 14 residues long. In nucleotides, the CDR3 is TGCGCCAGCAGCTCACAGGGGGGAGGTGAAAAACTGTTTTTT. The encoded protein is CASSSQGGGEKLFF.

The V and J genes are TRBV6-1 and TRBJ1-1; D unclear. The germline V gene has CDR1 MNHNS and CDR2 SASEGT. Trimming pared 4 bases from V and 2 bases from J, leaving 8 bases between. This CDR3 spans 13 amino acids. CDR3 sequence: CASSADPNTEAFF. CDR3 in DNA: TGTGCCAGCAGTGCAGACCCCAACACTGAAGCTTTCTTT.

The chain joins TRBV18 to TRBJ1-3; the D is unclear. CDR3 length equals 16 residues. V lost 3 bases and J lost 0, with 12 bases in between. In germline, CDR1 is KGHSH, CDR2 LQKENI. CDR3 loop: CASSPRTAHSGNTIYF. CDR3 nucleotide sequence: TGTGCCAGCTCACCTAGGACGGCTCACTCTGGAAACACCATATATTTT.

The CDR3, as DNA: TGTGCCAGCACAGGGGGCGGCACCGGGGAGCTGTTTTTT. Amino acid sequence: CASTGGGTGELFF. The V and J genes are TRBV2 and TRBJ2-2, with 8 nucleotides matching TRBD1. Germline assignment: CDR1 SNHLY and CDR2 FYNNEI. This CDR3 is built from 13 residues. Losses at the gene ends were 7 bases for V and 4 bases for J; bases not matched to a gene: 2. Filled out from reference TRBV2 and TRBJ2-2, the complete variable domain reads EPEVTQTPSHQVTQMGQEVILRCVPISNHLYFYWYRQILGQKVEFLVSFYNNEISEKSEIFDDQFSVERPDGSNFTLKIRSTKLEDSAMYFCASTGGGTGELFFGEGSRLTVL.

The chain is built from TRBV6-5 and TRBJ2-4, with D possibly being TRBD1 or TRBD2 (5 bases each). The CDR3 length is 14 residues. The V gene's germline CDR1 is MNHEY and CDR2 SVGAGI. Trimming left V 2 bases short and J 1 base short, with 6 bases between. The CDR3 DNA reads TGTGCCAGCAGTTACGAGGGGGCCAAAAACATTCAGTACTTC. Its translation is CASSYEGAKNIQYF.

The V and J genes are TRBV5-1 and TRBJ2-1, with TRBD1 matching over 7 bases. CDR1 is SGHRS, CDR2 YFSETQ, per germline. This CDR3 comprises 15 residues. V shed 4 bases and J 3 bases; nucleotides not matched to a gene: 7. This CDR3 reads CASSPGTDHYNEQFF. Written as DNA, the CDR3 is TGCGCCAGCAGCCCCGGGACAGACCACTACAATGAGCAGTTCTTC.

V is TRBV6-5 and J is TRBJ1-3; D uncertain. Germline lookup yields CDR1 MNHEY and CDR2 SVGAGI. The CDR3 is made up of 13 amino acids. The V and J ends lost 2 bases and 8 bases respectively, with 10 bases between them. The CDR3 reads CASSYTKKDTIYF. In DNA, the CDR3 is TGTGCCAGCAGTTACACCAAGAAGGACACCATATATTTT.

This chain connects TRBV28 to TRBJ1-5; TRBD1 aligns across 9 bases. Germline V gene data show CDR1 as MDHEN and CDR2 as SYDVKM. V was pared by 2 bases and J by 6 bases, with 8 bases of the junction left unmatched. This CDR3 region has 16 residues. The CDR3 sequence: CASSLRQGGSSQPQHF. The CDR3 nucleotides read TGTGCCAGCAGTTTACGACAGGGGGGGTCTAGTCAGCCCCAGCATTTT.

This clone was found a few times. The CDR3 here is CASSLRQGRHEQYF. The CDR3 DNA follows: TGTGCCAGCAGCTTACGACAGGGGCGGCACGAGCAGTACTTC. V usage is TRBV14 and J usage is TRBJ2-7; 8 nucleotides match TRBD1. V lost 5 bases and J lost 5; bases outside the gene matches: 8. The CDR3 is 14 amino acids. Germline V CDR1 and CDR2: SGHDN, FVKESK.

The CDR3 protein is CASSQDVREGREQFF. The CDR3 DNA follows: TGTGCCAGCAGCCAAGATGTACGGGAGGGCCGCGAGCAGTTCTTC. J is TRBJ2-1 and V is TRBV4-2, with TRBD2 matching 8 bases. The CDR3 totals 15 residues. Germline values: CDR1 LGHNA, CDR2 YNFKEQ. The ends lost 0 bases at V and 10 bases at J; junction bases unmatched: 8.